The clone carrying this TCR beta chain came up many times. TCRdb re-derived calls from the 5' RACE reads in MiXCR, one entry per CDR3 protein. The repertoire includes 230,000 or so distinct CDR3 sequences, more than 20% of them detected once, and around 0.64% sits in the top ten. These data are taken from a study of CD8 T cells in ankylosing spondylitis. Trimming cost V 3 bases and J 6 bases, with 18 bases left between them. The CDR3 is 15 residues long. Germline V lookup: CDR1 LGHDT, CDR2 YNNKEL (reference sequence). The sequence was obtained from a male donor with ankylosing spondylitis or in good health (not recorded which). Input material: blood, either unsorted or a sorted T cell fraction (not recorded which). The chain links TRBV3-1 to TRBJ2-7; D possibly corresponds to TRBD2 (5 bases). CDR3 in amino acids: CASSHTAMAGPEQYF. As DNA, the CDR3 is TGTGCCAGCAGCCACACCGCTATGGCGGGCCCCGAGCAGTACTTC.